Listed below are T cell receptor beta chains from one sample, sequenced in a study of T cell responses to AZD1222 COVID-19 vaccine. Sequencing was performed with immunoSEQ multiplex PCR; in TCRdb, only in-frame clones are kept and a portion is missing. This table holds 110,000 or so clones, approximately 90% found once. Specimen: peripheral blood, collected on day 0 of AZD1222 vaccination. The receptors here all came from an adult in good health. CDR3s include the opening cysteine and the closing phenylalanine or tryptophan. Each record gives: clone size, J gene, V gene, D gene, CDR3 protein, CDR3 DNA. A D gene is named only where the DNA matches it firmly. Size tells how often a clone was seen (once, few, many) or the class of an expanded clone, and some rows leave it out.

.	TRBJ2-1	TRBV6-2/TRBV6-3	.	CASSQTRQGTNEQFF	TGTGCCAGCAGCCAAACGAGGCAGGGGACCAATGAGCAGTTCTTC
few	TRBJ2-7	TRBV28	.	CASSFRGLVQYF	TGTGCCAGCAGTTTCAGGGGTCTGGTGCAGTACTTC
.	TRBJ2-5	TRBV11-2	TRBD1	CASSSHRGSGETQYF	TGTGCCAGCAGCTCTCACAGGGGGTCGGGAGAGACCCAGTACTTC
.	TRBJ2-2	TRBV21-1	.	CASIKGAGDTGELFF	TGTGCCAGCATCAAGGGGGCAGGGGATACCGGGGAGCTGTTTTTT
once	TRBJ2-3	TRBV11-2	.	CASSVTSTDTQYF	TGTGCCAGCAGCGTGACTAGCACAGATACGCAGTATTTT
.	TRBJ1-4	TRBV6-5	.	CASSLAGTRDEKLFF	TGTGCCAGCAGTTTGGCCGGGACAAGAGATGAAAAACTGTTTTTT
.	TRBJ1-1	TRBV10-3	.	CAISEVGGAPLTEAFF	TGTGCCATCAGTGAAGTGGGGGGCGCCCCTCTCACTGAAGCTTTCTTT
.	TRBJ1-1	TRBV19	.	CASSIVGTFGPRSEAFF	TGTGCCAGTAGTATAGTAGGGACTTTTGGTCCCCGTTCTGAAGCTTTCTTT
.	TRBJ1-2	TRBV6-5	.	CASSIGHTNYGYTF	TGTGCCAGCAGTATCGGACATACTAACTATGGCTACACCTTC
.	TRBJ1-3	TRBV6-5	.	CASTAPISGNTIYF	TGTGCCAGCACGGCGCCGATCTCTGGAAACACCATATATTTT
.	TRBJ2-1	TRBV7-6	TRBD1	CASSSWDRGRGNEQFF	TGTGCCAGCAGCTCTTGGGACAGGGGGCGGGGGAATGAGCAGTTCTTC
.	TRBJ1-4	TRBV7-2	.	CASSLEVRVGRAWEKLFF	TGTGCCAGCAGCTTAGAAGTTCGGGTCGGCAGGGCATGGGAAAAACTGTTTTTT
.	TRBJ1-6	TRBV6-7	.	CASGSGGAPNNSPLHF	TGTGCCAGCGGGAGCGGGGGCGCCCCAAATAATTCACCCCTCCACTTT
.	TRBJ2-1	TRBV19	.	CASSVQGAPWNEQFF	TGTGCCAGTAGCGTACAGGGTGCCCCTTGGAATGAGCAGTTCTTC
.	TRBJ1-1	TRBV7-2	.	CASSLGATMNTEAFF	TGTGCCAGCAGCTTAGGGGCTACAATGAACACTGAAGCTTTCTTT
.	TRBJ1-2	TRBV7-2	.	CASSLAAVRVANYGYTF	TGTGCCAGCAGCTTAGCCGCGGTCAGGGTAGCTAACTATGGCTACACCTTC
.	TRBJ2-7	TRBV5-6	TRBD1	CASSFGRGSEQYF	TGTGCCAGCAGCTTTGGCAGGGGGTCCGAGCAGTACTTC
.	TRBJ1-1	TRBV30	.	CAWSRWRGTEAFF	TGTGCCTGGTCCCGGTGGAGGGGCACTGAAGCTTTCTTT
.	TRBJ1-4	TRBV19	.	CASSITATNEKLFF	TGTGCCAGTAGTATCACAGCAACTAATGAAAAACTGTTTTTT
.	TRBJ2-5	TRBV12-5	.	CASGFGGRETQYF	TGTGCTAGTGGTTTTGGGGGGCGGGAGACCCAGTACTTC
.	TRBJ2-2	TRBV7-8	TRBD1	CASSRTHPGTGNTGELFF	TGTGCCAGCAGTCGCACCCACCCCGGGACAGGGAACACCGGGGAGCTGTTTTTT
.	TRBJ2-1	TRBV6-4	.	CASSDSGGSSYNEQFF	TGTGCCAGCAGTGACTCCGGGGGTAGCTCCTACAATGAGCAGTTCTTC
.	TRBJ2-1	TRBV7-6	TRBD2	CASSLQRGGFNEQFF	TGTGCCAGCAGCTTACAGCGGGGGGGGTTCAATGAGCAGTTCTTC
.	TRBJ1-2	TRBV12-3/TRBV12-4	.	CASSLRGGYTF	TGTGCCAGCAGTTTGAGAGGTGGCTACACCTTC
.	TRBJ1-2	TRBV20-1	.	CSAAAGAGYTF	TGCAGTGCAGCGGCGGGGGCGGGCTACACCTTC
.	TRBJ2-5	TRBV11-2	.	CASSLASWGSETQYF	TGTGCCAGCAGCTTAGCTTCATGGGGGAGTGAGACCCAGTACTTC
.	TRBJ1-5	TRBV30	.	CAWSVQSNQPQHF	TGTGCCTGGAGTGTACAGAGCAATCAGCCCCAGCATTTT
.	TRBJ2-2	TRBV27	.	CASRGERIAGELFF	TGTGCCAGCAGAGGGGAACGAATAGCCGGGGAGCTGTTTTTT
.	TRBJ2-7	TRBV12-5	.	CASGLVNRPYEQYF	TGTGCTAGTGGTTTGGTAAACAGGCCCTACGAGCAGTACTTC
few	TRBJ1-1	TRBV7-6	.	CASSLVPAAGEAFF	TGTGCCAGCAGCTTAGTACCAGCGGCGGGTGAAGCTTTCTTT